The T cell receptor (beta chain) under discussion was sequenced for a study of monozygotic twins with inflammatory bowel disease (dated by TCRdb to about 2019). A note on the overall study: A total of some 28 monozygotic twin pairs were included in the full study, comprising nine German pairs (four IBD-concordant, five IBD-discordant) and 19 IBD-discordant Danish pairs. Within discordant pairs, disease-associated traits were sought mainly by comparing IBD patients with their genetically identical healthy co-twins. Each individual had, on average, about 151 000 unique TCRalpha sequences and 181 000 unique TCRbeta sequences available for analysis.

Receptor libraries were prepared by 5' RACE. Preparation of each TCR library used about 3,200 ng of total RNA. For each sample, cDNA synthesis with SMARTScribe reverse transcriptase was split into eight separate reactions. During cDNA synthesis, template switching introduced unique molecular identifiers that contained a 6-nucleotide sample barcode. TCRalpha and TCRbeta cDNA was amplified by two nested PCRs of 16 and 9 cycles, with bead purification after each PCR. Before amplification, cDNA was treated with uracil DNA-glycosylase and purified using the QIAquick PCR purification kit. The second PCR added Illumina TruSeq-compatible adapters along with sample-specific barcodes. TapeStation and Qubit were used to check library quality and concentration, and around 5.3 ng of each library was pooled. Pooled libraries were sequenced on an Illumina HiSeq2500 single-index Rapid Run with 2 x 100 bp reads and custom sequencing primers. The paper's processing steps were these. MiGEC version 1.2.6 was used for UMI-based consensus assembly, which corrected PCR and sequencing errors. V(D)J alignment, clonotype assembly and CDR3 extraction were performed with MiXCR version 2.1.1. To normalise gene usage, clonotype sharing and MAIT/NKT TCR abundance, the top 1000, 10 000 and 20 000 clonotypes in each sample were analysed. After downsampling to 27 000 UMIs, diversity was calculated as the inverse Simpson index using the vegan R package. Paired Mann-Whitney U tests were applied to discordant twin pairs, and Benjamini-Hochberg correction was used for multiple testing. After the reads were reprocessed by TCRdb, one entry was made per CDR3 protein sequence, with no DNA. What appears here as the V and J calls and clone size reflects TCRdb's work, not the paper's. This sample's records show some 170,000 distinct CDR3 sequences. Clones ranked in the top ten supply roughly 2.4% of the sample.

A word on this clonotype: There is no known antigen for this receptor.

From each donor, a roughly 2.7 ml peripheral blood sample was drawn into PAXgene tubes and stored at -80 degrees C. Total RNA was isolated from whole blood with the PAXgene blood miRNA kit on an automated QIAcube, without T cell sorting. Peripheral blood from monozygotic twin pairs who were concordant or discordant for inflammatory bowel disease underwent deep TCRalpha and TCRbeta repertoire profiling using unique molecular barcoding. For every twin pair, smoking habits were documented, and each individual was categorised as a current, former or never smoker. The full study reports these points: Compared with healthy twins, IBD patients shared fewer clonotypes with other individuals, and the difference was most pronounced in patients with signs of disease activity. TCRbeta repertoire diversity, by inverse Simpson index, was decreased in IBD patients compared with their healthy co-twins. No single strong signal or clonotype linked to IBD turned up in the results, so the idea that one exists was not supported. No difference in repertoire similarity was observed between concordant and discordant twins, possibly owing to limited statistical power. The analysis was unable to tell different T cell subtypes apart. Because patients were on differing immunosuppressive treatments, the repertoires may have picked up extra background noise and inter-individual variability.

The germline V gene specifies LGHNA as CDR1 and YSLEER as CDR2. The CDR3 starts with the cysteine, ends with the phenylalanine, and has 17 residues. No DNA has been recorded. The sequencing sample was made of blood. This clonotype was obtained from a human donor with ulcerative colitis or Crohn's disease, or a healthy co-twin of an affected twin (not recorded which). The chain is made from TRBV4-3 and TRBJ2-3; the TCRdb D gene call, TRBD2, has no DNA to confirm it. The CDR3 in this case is CASSPNSGLTGTDTQYF.